This T cell receptor beta chain was recovered during a study of T cells in Graves' hyperthyroidism and ophthalmopathy. The V gene's germline CDR1 is SGHKS and CDR2 YYEKEE (reference sequence). Trimming removed 1 base at V and 7 bases at J, with 9 bases between. There are 14 residues in the CDR3. Amplification yielded TCR beta CDR3 regions, with RNA transcripts as the source. HTBI primers were used for first-round RT-PCR of the TCR CDR3. TCRdb reprocessed the multiplex PCR reads with MiXCR, giving one entry per CDR3 protein. The sample shows 600,000 to 700,000 distinct CDR3 sequences, roughly 45% of them seen only once. Only one count was recorded for this clonotype. Its target is unknown. Study results and caveats: In blood, most of the thyroid clonotypes expanded above 0.001 were also present.

The sequence came from an adult man with Graves' disease, either hyperthyroidism or ophthalmopathy (not recorded which). Sequencing was done on a sample of peripheral blood or thyroid tissue (not recorded which). This chain connects TRBV5-5 to TRBJ1-6; D ambiguous. The chain's CDR3 is CASSLIISNSPLHF. The CDR3 coding sequence is TGTGCCAGCAGCTTGATTATTTCGAATTCACCCCTCCACTTT.